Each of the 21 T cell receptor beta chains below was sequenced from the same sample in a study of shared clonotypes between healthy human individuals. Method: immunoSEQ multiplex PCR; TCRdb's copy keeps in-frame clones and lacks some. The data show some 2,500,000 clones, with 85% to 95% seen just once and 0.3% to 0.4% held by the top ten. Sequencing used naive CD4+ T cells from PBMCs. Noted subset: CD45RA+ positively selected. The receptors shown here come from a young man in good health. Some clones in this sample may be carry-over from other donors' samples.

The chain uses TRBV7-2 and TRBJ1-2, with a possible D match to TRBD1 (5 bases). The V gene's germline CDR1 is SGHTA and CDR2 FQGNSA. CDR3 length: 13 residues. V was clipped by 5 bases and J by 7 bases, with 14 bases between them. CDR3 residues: CASSLSRVGGYTF. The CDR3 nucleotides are TGTGCCAGCAGCCTTAGCAGGGTTGGTGGCTACACCTTC.

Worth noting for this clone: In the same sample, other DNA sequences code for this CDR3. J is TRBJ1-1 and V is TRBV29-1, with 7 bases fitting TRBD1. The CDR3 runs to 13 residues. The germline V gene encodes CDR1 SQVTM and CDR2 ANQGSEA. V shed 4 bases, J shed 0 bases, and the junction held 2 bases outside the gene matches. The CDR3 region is CSVVGQVNTEAFF. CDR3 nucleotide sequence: TGCAGCGTTGTTGGACAGGTGAACACTGAAGCTTTCTTT.

CDR3 region: CASRQGGGETQYF. The CDR3 nucleotides read TGTGCCAGCAGACAGGGTGGTGGGGAGACCCAGTACTTC. This sequence joins TRBV6-6 and TRBJ2-5, with D possibly matching TRBD1 (6 bases). V was shortened by 6 bases and J by 5 bases, with 13 bases between the two germline ends. This CDR3 comprises 13 residues. CDR1 and CDR2 from the germline V gene are MNHNY and SVGAGI (reference sequence).

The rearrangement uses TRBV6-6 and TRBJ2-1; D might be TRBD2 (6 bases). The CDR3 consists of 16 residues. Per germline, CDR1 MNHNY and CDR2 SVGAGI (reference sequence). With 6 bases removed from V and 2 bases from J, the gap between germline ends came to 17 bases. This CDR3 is CASSRRGSGTYNEQFF. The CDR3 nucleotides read TGTGCCAGCAGCAGGCGGGGTAGCGGAACCTACAATGAGCAGTTCTTC.

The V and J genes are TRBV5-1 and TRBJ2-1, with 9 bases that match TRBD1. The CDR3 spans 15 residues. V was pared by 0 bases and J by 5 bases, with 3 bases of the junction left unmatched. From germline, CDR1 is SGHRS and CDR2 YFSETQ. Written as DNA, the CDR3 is TGCGCCAGCAGCTTGGACGGACAGGGGAACAATGAGCAGTTCTTC. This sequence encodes CASSLDGQGNNEQFF.

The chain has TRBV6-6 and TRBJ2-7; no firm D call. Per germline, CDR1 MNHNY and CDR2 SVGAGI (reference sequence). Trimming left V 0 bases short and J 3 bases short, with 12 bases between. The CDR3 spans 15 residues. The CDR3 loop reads CASSYSTRTHYEQYF. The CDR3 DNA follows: TGTGCCAGCAGTTACTCGACGAGGACGCACTACGAGCAGTACTTC.

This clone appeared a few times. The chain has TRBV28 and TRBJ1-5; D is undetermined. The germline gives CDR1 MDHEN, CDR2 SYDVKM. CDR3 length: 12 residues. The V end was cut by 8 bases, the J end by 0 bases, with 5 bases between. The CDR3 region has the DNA TGTGCCAGCCTAGGTAGCAATCAGCCCCAGCATTTT. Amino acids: CASLGSNQPQHF.

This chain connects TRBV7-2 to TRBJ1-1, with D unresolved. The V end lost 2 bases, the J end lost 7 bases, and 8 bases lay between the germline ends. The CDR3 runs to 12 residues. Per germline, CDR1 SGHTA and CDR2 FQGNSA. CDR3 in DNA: TGTGCCAGCAGCTTACAACAACGTGAAGCTTTCTTT. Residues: CASSLQQREAFF.

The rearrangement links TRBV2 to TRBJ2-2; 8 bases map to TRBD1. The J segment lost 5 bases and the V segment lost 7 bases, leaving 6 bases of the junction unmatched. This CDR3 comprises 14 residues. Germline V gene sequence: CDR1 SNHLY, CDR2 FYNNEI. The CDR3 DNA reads TGTGCCAGCAATGCCAGGGGGCAAACCGGGGAGCTGTTTTTT. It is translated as CASNARGQTGELFF.

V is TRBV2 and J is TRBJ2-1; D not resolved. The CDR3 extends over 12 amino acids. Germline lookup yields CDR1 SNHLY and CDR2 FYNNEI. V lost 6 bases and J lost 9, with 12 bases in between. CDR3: CASRDFSTEQFF. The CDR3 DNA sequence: TGTGCCAGCAGGGATTTTAGCACTGAGCAGTTCTTC.

In nucleotides, the CDR3 is TGTGCCACCAGCGGCCCCGGGACTAGCGGGAGTCCCCACGAGCAGTACTTC. This sequence encodes CATSGPGTSGSPHEQYF. This rearrangement joins TRBV15 to TRBJ2-7, with 14 bases lining up with TRBD2. With V trimmed by 5 bases and J by 5 bases, 11 bases remained unmatched. The CDR3 covers 17 residues. From germline, CDR1 is LNHNV and CDR2 YYDKDF (reference sequence).

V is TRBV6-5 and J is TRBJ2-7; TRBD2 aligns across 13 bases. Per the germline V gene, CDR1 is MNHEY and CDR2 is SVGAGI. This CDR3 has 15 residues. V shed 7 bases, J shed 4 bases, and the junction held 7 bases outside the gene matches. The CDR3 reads CASNPRTSGSYEQYF. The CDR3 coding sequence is TGTGCCAGCAACCCACGGACTAGCGGGAGTTACGAGCAGTACTTC.

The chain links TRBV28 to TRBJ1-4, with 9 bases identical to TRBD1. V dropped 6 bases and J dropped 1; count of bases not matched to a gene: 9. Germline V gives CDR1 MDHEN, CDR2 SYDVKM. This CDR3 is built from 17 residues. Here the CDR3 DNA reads TGTGCCAGCAGCTGGACAGGGGAACCCTTAACTAATGAAAAACTGTTTTTT. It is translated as CASSWTGEPLTNEKLFF.

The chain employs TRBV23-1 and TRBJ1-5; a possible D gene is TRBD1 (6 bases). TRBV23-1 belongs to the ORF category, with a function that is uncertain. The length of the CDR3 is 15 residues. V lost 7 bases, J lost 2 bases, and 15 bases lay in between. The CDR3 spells CASTHLGGGNQPQHF. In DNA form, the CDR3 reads TGCGCCAGCACCCATTTGGGGGGCGGCAATCAGCCCCAGCATTTT.

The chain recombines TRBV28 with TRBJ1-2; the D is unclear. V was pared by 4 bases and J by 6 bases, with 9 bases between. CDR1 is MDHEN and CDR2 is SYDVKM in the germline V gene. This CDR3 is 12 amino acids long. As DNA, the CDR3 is TGTGCCAGCAGTTCCCCTCTCAATGGCTACACCTTC. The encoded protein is CASSSPLNGYTF.

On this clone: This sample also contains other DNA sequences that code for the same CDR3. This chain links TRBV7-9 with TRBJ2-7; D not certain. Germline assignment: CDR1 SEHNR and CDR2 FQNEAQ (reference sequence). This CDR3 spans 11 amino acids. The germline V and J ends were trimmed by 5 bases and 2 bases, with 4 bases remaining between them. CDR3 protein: CASSRAYEQYF. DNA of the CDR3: TGTGCCAGCAGCCGCGCCTACGAGCAGTACTTC.

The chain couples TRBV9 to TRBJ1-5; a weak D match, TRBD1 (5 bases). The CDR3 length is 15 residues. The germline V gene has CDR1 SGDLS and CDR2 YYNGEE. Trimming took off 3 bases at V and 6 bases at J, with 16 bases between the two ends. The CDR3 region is CASSEDPQGAQPQHF. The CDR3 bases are TGTGCCAGCAGCGAGGACCCGCAGGGAGCTCAGCCCCAGCATTTT.

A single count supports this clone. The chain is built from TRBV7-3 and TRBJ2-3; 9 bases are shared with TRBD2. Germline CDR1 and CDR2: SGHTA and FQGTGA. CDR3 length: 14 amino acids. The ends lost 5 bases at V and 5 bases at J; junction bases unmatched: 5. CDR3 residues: CASSRGRAQDTQYF. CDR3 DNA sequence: TGTGCCAGCAGCCGCGGGAGGGCCCAAGATACGCAGTATTTT.

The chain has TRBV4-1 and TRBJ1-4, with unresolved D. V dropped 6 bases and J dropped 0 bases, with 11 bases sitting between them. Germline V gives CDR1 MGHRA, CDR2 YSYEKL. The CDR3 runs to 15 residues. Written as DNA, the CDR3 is TGCGCCAGCAGTTACCCAGGATCAACTAATGAAAAACTGTTTTTT. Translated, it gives CASSYPGSTNEKLFF.

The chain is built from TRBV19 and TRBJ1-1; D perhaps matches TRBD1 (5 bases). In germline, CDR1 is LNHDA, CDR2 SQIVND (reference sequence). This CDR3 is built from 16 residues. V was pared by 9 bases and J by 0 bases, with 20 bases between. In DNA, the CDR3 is TGTGCCAGCTCCTCCGGACATCAATATATGAACACTGAAGCTTTCTTT. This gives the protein CASSSGHQYMNTEAFF.

The CDR3 reads CASSLGRGWDTEAFF. In DNA form, the CDR3 reads TGTGCCAGCAGCCTCGGACGAGGGTGGGACACTGAAGCTTTCTTT. The gene calls are TRBV7-6 and TRBJ1-1; no clear D. Trimming took 5 bases from V and 3 from J, leaving 16 bases between them. This CDR3 contains 15 residues. Germline CDR1 SGHVS, CDR2 FNYEAQ.